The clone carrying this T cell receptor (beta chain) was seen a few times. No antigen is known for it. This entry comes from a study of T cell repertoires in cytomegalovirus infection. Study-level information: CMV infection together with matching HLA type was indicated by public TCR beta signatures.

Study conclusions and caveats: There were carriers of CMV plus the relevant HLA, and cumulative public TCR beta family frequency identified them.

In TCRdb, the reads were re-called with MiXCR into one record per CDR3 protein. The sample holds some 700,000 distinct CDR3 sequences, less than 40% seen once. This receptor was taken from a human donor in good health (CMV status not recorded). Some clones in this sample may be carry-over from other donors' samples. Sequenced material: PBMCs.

CDR3 sequence (DNA): TGTGCCAGCATAGGGGGGCGGGGGGGCCGCACAGATACGCAGTATTTT. It yields the protein CASIGGRGGRTDTQYF. The chain employs TRBV25-1 and TRBJ2-3, with 9 bases matching TRBD2. The J segment lost 1 base and the V segment lost 7 bases, leaving 9 bases of the junction unmatched. CDR1 and CDR2 (germline): MGHDK, SYGVNS. There are 16 residues in the CDR3.